These T cell receptor beta chains were read from a single sample in a study of circulating CD8 cells and anti-PD-1 response in melanoma. Each CDR3 protein is one row after TCRdb ran MiXCR on the reads. The table includes 450 to 600 distinct CDR3 sequences, around 5.5% detected once. The sequences come from CD8+ T cells from PBMCs, collected at baseline or after one month of anti-PD-1 therapy (not recorded which). These receptors came from a human donor with melanoma. Each CDR3 is given with its conserved first and last residue. The D gene is left open where the match is weak. Clone size is not always given. Where it is, it says once, few, many or a class for expanded clones.

clone size: large; D gene: TRBD1; V gene: TRBV7-2; J gene: TRBJ2-7; CDR3 DNA: TGTGCCAGCAGCCGGGGACAGGGTACCTACGAGCAGTACTTC; CDR3 protein: CASSRGQGTYEQYF
clone size: medium-sized; D gene: TRBD1; V gene: TRBV6-5; J gene: TRBJ1-1; CDR3 DNA: TGTGCCAGCAGCTCCCCCTCCCGGGACAGGGGGCTGAACACTGAAGCTTTCTTT; CDR3 protein: CASSSPSRDRGLNTEAFF
clone size: large; D gene: NA; V gene: TRBV27; J gene: TRBJ2-2; CDR3 DNA: TGTGCCAGCAGTTACGACACGCAGCCCGGGGAGCTGTTTTTT; CDR3 protein: CASSYDTQPGELFF
clone size: medium-sized; D gene: NA; V gene: TRBV28; J gene: TRBJ2-7; CDR3 DNA: TGTGCCAGCAGTCTTGGGTACAGTGGCTACGAGCAGTACTTC; CDR3 protein: CASSLGYSGYEQYF
clone size: medium-sized; D gene: NA; V gene: TRBV5-6; J gene: TRBJ2-7; CDR3 DNA: TGTGCCAGCAGCTCAATGGGCGGGGCCTACGAGCAGTACTTC; CDR3 protein: CASSSMGGAYEQYF
clone size: large; D gene: NA; V gene: TRBV28; J gene: TRBJ2-2; CDR3 DNA: TGTGCCAGCAGTCCCCCGCGGCAGGTGGGCACCGGGGAGCTGTTTTTT; CDR3 protein: CASSPPRQVGTGELFF
clone size: medium-sized; D gene: TRBD1; V gene: TRBV20-1; J gene: TRBJ2-7; CDR3 DNA: TGCAGTGCGAGGGACAGGGATTCTTTGGCCTACGAGCAGTACTTC; CDR3 protein: CSARDRDSLAYEQYF
clone size: medium-sized; D gene: NA; V gene: TRBV19; J gene: TRBJ1-2; CDR3 DNA: TGTGCCAGTAGTATTTCTCCGGGAGGCTATGGCTACACCTTC; CDR3 protein: CASSISPGGYGYTF
clone size: large; D gene: TRBD1; V gene: TRBV7-3; J gene: TRBJ2-1; CDR3 DNA: TGTGCCAGCAGCCCGGTAGGGGGCCGCTACAATGAGCAGTTCTTC; CDR3 protein: CASSPVGGRYNEQFF
clone size: large; D gene: TRBD1; V gene: TRBV2; J gene: TRBJ1-2; CDR3 DNA: TGTGCCAGCAGGGGGGACAGGGGTGGCTACACCTTC; CDR3 protein: CASRGDRGGYTF
clone size: medium-sized; D gene: NA; V gene: TRBV5-5; J gene: TRBJ1-4; CDR3 DNA: TGTGCCAGCAGCTTGGGAGTCGGAGGGGGAACTAATGAAAAACTGTTTTTT; CDR3 protein: CASSLGVGGGTNEKLFF
clone size: large; D gene: NA; V gene: TRBV27; J gene: TRBJ1-2; CDR3 DNA: TGTGCCAGCAGTTTCGGTAGGGACTATGGCTACACCTTC; CDR3 protein: CASSFGRDYGYTF
clone size: large; D gene: NA; V gene: TRBV6-2/TRBV6-3; J gene: TRBJ2-7; CDR3 DNA: TGTGCCAGCAGTCTTGGGACGGGCGAGCAGTACTTC; CDR3 protein: CASSLGTGEQYF
clone size: few; D gene: TRBD1; V gene: TRBV28; J gene: TRBJ2-1; CDR3 DNA: TGTGCCAGCAGTTTACAGGGGGAGTCAGATGAGCAGTCCTTC; CDR3 protein: CASSLQGESDEQSF
clone size: large; D gene: NA; V gene: TRBV20-1; J gene: TRBJ2-1; CDR3 DNA: TGCAGTGCTAGAGATACCCCTCGGACTGCCAATGAGCAGTTCTTC; CDR3 protein: CSARDTPRTANEQFF
clone size: medium-sized; D gene: TRBD1; V gene: TRBV28; J gene: TRBJ1-5; CDR3 DNA: TGTGCCAGCAGTTCACAGGGGGTGTTTGGAAATCAGCCCCAGCATTTT; CDR3 protein: CASSSQGVFGNQPQHF
clone size: large; D gene: NA; V gene: TRBV2; J gene: TRBJ2-5; CDR3 DNA: TGTGCCAGCAGTGAATTTCTAATCACAGGGCTGGAGACCCAGTACTTC; CDR3 protein: CASSEFLITGLETQYF
clone size: large; D gene: NA; V gene: TRBV19; J gene: TRBJ2-1; CDR3 DNA: TGTGCCAGTAGTAATAGGGGGACACGCTACAATGAGCAGTTCTTC; CDR3 protein: CASSNRGTRYNEQFF
clone size: large; D gene: TRBD1; V gene: TRBV29-1; J gene: TRBJ1-4; CDR3 DNA: TGCAGCGTAGGACAGGGTCGGAATGAAAAACTGTTTTTT; CDR3 protein: CSVGQGRNEKLFF
clone size: medium-sized; D gene: NA; V gene: TRBV29-1; J gene: TRBJ1-2; CDR3 DNA: TGCAGCGTTGAACAGGGCAACTATGGCTACACCTTC; CDR3 protein: CSVEQGNYGYTF
clone size: large; D gene: NA; V gene: TRBV29-1; J gene: TRBJ2-7; CDR3 DNA: TGCAGCGTCCTTATTACCTACGAGCAGTACTTC; CDR3 protein: CSVLITYEQYF
clone size: large; D gene: TRBD2; V gene: TRBV25-1; J gene: TRBJ2-4; CDR3 DNA: TGTGCCAGCAGTGAGCCCCGGGGAGCGGGAGGGGTAGCCAAAAACATTCAGTACTTC; CDR3 protein: CASSEPRGAGGVAKNIQYF
clone size: large; D gene: NA; V gene: TRBV27; J gene: TRBJ1-1; CDR3 DNA: TGTGCCAGCAGGTCTGGACAGACAAACACTGAAGCTTTCTTT; CDR3 protein: CASRSGQTNTEAFF
clone size: NA; D gene: NA; V gene: TRBV27; J gene: TRBJ2-4; CDR3 DNA: TGTGCCAGCAGTTTAGGCCAGCCCACCGGAGTGGCCAAAAACATTCAGTACTTC; CDR3 protein: CASSLGQPTGVAKNIQYF
clone size: large; D gene: NA; V gene: TRBV7-2; J gene: TRBJ2-1; CDR3 DNA: TGTGCCAGCAGCTCTAGGAATCGCAATGAGCAGTTCTTC; CDR3 protein: CASSSRNRNEQFF
clone size: large; D gene: TRBD1; V gene: TRBV19; J gene: TRBJ1-5; CDR3 DNA: TGTGCCAGTAACCGGGACAGCCTCTCCAATCAGCCCCAGCATTTT; CDR3 protein: CASNRDSLSNQPQHF
clone size: once; D gene: NA; V gene: TRBV19; J gene: TRBJ2-7; CDR3 DNA: TGTGCCAGTAGTATGCAGGACCTGTACGAGCAGTACTTC; CDR3 protein: CASSMQDLYEQYF
clone size: medium-sized; D gene: NA; V gene: TRBV6-6; J gene: TRBJ1-1; CDR3 DNA: TGTGCCAGCAGTCACAGAGCCACTGAAGCTTTCTTT; CDR3 protein: CASSHRATEAFF
clone size: medium-sized; D gene: TRBD2; V gene: TRBV7-2; J gene: TRBJ2-1; CDR3 DNA: TGTGCCAGCGGGGGACTAGCGGGTTACAATGAGCAGTTCTTC; CDR3 protein: CASGGLAGYNEQFF
clone size: large; D gene: NA; V gene: TRBV7-3; J gene: TRBJ2-6; CDR3 DNA: TGTGCCAGCAGCTTCCGAAATCCTGGCGCTTCTGGGGCCAACGTCCTGACTTTC; CDR3 protein: CASSFRNPGASGANVLTF
clone size: large; D gene: NA; V gene: TRBV29-1; J gene: TRBJ1-3; CDR3 DNA: TGCAGCGTTGAAGATCAGGGACATACCTCTGGAAACACCATATATTTT; CDR3 protein: CSVEDQGHTSGNTIYF
clone size: NA; D gene: NA; V gene: TRBV5-8; J gene: TRBJ2-2; CDR3 DNA: TGTGCCAGCATCCAAGATGTGCCAGGGGAGGATACCGGGGAGCTGTTTTTT; CDR3 protein: CASIQDVPGEDTGELFF
clone size: large; D gene: TRBD2; V gene: TRBV5-4; J gene: TRBJ2-3; CDR3 DNA: TGTGCCAGCAGCTTGGGACTAGCGGGCGTACTAACAGATACGCAGTATTTT; CDR3 protein: CASSLGLAGVLTDTQYF
clone size: large; D gene: NA; V gene: TRBV27; J gene: TRBJ2-1; CDR3 DNA: TGTGCCAGCACACGGGGCGGCAATGAGCAGTTCTTC; CDR3 protein: CASTRGGNEQFF
clone size: large; D gene: NA; V gene: TRBV21-1; J gene: TRBJ2-1; CDR3 DNA: TGTGCCAGCAGCAAAGAAGGGGGTACAGGGGGCAGAGGTTCCTACAATGAGCAGTTCTTC; CDR3 protein: CASSKEGGTGGRGSYNEQFF
clone size: hyperexpanded; D gene: TRBD2; V gene: TRBV27; J gene: TRBJ2-7; CDR3 DNA: TGTGCCAGCAGCATAGCGGGAGGAGGGGACTACGAGCAGTACTTC; CDR3 protein: CASSIAGGGDYEQYF
clone size: medium-sized; D gene: TRBD1; V gene: TRBV20-1; J gene: TRBJ2-7; CDR3 DNA: TGCAGTGCTAGACGCCCCGGACAGGGCGACTCCTACGAGCAGTACTTC; CDR3 protein: CSARRPGQGDSYEQYF
clone size: large; D gene: NA; V gene: TRBV7-2; J gene: TRBJ1-2; CDR3 DNA: TGTGCCAGCAGCCGAAGGCGGGGTTGGGAAGGCTACACCTTC; CDR3 protein: CASSRRRGWEGYTF
clone size: large; D gene: TRBD1; V gene: TRBV28; J gene: TRBJ1-1; CDR3 DNA: TGTGCCAGCAGTTCCCGGACAGGGCAGAACACTGAAGCTTTCTTT; CDR3 protein: CASSSRTGQNTEAFF
clone size: medium-sized; D gene: TRBD2; V gene: TRBV20-1; J gene: TRBJ2-7; CDR3 DNA: TGCAGTGCTAGGGGGGCCCTGACTAGCGGGAGCTCCTACGAGCAGTACTTC; CDR3 protein: CSARGALTSGSSYEQYF
clone size: large; D gene: NA; V gene: TRBV5-5; J gene: TRBJ2-5; CDR3 DNA: TGTGCCAGCAGCACCGAGGAAGAGACCCAGTACTTC; CDR3 protein: CASSTEEETQYF
clone size: few; D gene: NA; V gene: TRBV7-8; J gene: TRBJ2-7; CDR3 DNA: TGTGCCAGCAGCTTAGAGGCGGCCGGATTCTACGAGCAGTACTTC; CDR3 protein: CASSLEAAGFYEQYF
clone size: large; D gene: NA; V gene: TRBV7-2; J gene: TRBJ2-5; CDR3 DNA: TGTGCCAGCAGTGGGTATGAGACCCAGTACTTC; CDR3 protein: CASSGYETQYF
clone size: large; D gene: NA; V gene: TRBV13; J gene: TRBJ2-7; CDR3 DNA: TGTGCCAGCAGAGATTCCGAGAGCTCCTACGAGCAGTACTTC; CDR3 protein: CASRDSESSYEQYF
clone size: large; D gene: NA; V gene: TRBV28; J gene: TRBJ2-7; CDR3 DNA: TGTGCCAGCAGTTTCAGTAACGAGCAGTACTTC; CDR3 protein: CASSFSNEQYF
clone size: medium-sized; D gene: NA; V gene: TRBV7-9; J gene: TRBJ2-7; CDR3 DNA: TGTGCCAGCATGAAGGGATTTAGCGAGCAGTACTTC; CDR3 protein: CASMKGFSEQYF
clone size: medium-sized; D gene: TRBD1; V gene: TRBV19; J gene: TRBJ1-2; CDR3 DNA: TGTGCCAGTAGTCCGGGACAGGGGGCGGCTGGCTACACCTTC; CDR3 protein: CASSPGQGAAGYTF
clone size: large; D gene: NA; V gene: TRBV12-3/TRBV12-4; J gene: TRBJ2-1; CDR3 DNA: TGTGCCAGCAGCCGGGAGATAGCGGACTCCTCCTACAATGAGCAGTTCTTC; CDR3 protein: CASSREIADSSYNEQFF
clone size: large; D gene: TRBD1; V gene: TRBV2; J gene: TRBJ2-7; CDR3 DNA: TGTGCCAGCAGTCCCGGGACAGGGGTAGACGAGCAGTACTTC; CDR3 protein: CASSPGTGVDEQYF
clone size: medium-sized; D gene: TRBD1; V gene: TRBV25-1; J gene: TRBJ2-6; CDR3 DNA: TGTGCCAGCAGTGACCGGGACAGGGGAGAGCCTAACGTCCTGACTTTC; CDR3 protein: CASSDRDRGEPNVLTF
clone size: medium-sized; D gene: NA; V gene: TRBV20-1; J gene: TRBJ1-2; CDR3 DNA: TGCAGTGCTACGCAGGGTGGGGACTATGGCTACACCTTC; CDR3 protein: CSATQGGDYGYTF
clone size: NA; D gene: TRBD1; V gene: TRBV2; J gene: TRBJ2-3; CDR3 DNA: TGTGCCAGCAGCGCTGCAGGGGGCCCCAGCACAGATACGCAGTATTTT; CDR3 protein: CASSAAGGPSTDTQYF